This TCR beta chain was retrieved from a study of T cells after posttransplantation cyclophosphamide. The count of this clone is one. The V gene end was trimmed by 5 bases and the J gene end by 5 bases; junction bases not matched to a gene: 7. Germline lookup yields CDR1 MDHEN and CDR2 SYDVKM. There are 14 residues in the CDR3. Cyclophosphamide on days +3 and +4 followed busulfan-fludarabine conditioning and a marrow graft. The data were produced by immunoSEQ multiplex PCR, yet TCRdb's version contains in-frame clones alone and is incomplete. The sample records about 19,000 clones, 87% being singletons.

The receptor comes from a female patient in her thirties or forties who received an allogeneic stem cell transplant from a related donor, was CMV-positive, and had no GVHD. T cells may partly derive from the graft donor. J is TRBJ2-7 and V is TRBV28, with 9 bases matching TRBD1. Source: PBMCs, taken after allogeneic stem cell transplant with posttransplant cyclophosphamide. The CDR3 here is CASSPMGDRDEQYF. DNA of the CDR3: TGTGCCAGCAGTCCTATGGGGGACAGGGACGAGCAGTACTTC.